This entry concerns a single T cell receptor beta chain. This specimen comes from a study of radiation and T cells in renal cell carcinoma. Using immunoSEQ multiplex PCR, the repertoire was profiled, and TCRdb retains in-frame clones only, with some absent. The sample yields 130,000 or so clones, 70% to 90% seen once. Germline loops: CDR1 MGHDK, CDR2 SYGVNS. V lost 3 bases and J lost 4; bases outside the gene matches: 10. The CDR3 extends over 16 amino acids. Time point here: baseline pretreatment blood. Treatment meaning: 15 Gy SBRT to primary tumor, nephrectomy 4 weeks later. The receptor's source is a woman between 50 and 59 years old with renal cell carcinoma. Sample: blood, taken from a patient whose treatment included radiotherapy and nephrectomy. This rearrangement joins TRBV25-1 to TRBJ2-7, with 9 bases identical to TRBD2. The CDR3 coding sequence is TGTGCCAGCAGTGATAGAGCGGGGGGTAACTTATACGAGCAGTACTTC. Its translation: CASSDRAGGNLYEQYF.